The 6 T cell receptor beta chains listed next were all sequenced from one sample in a study of T cell responses to AZD1222 COVID-19 vaccine. Profiled with immunoSEQ multiplex PCR; TCRdb holds only in-frame clones, not every one. The data hold around 140,000 clones, with roughly 93% observed a single time. The source material was peripheral blood, sampled on day 0 of AZD1222 vaccination. Source of these receptors: an adult in good health.

V is TRBV27 and J is TRBJ2-7; no clear D gene. Germline-derived CDR1 and CDR2 are MNHEY and SMNVEV (reference sequence). Trimming removed 4 bases at V and 0 bases at J, with 13 bases between. The CDR3 is 15 residues long. The CDR3 here is CASSYGRGSSYEQYF. CDR3 nucleotides: TGTGCCAGCAGTTATGGGCGCGGAAGCTCCTACGAGCAGTACTTC.

V usage is TRBV7-8 and J usage is TRBJ1-2; unclear D gene. Germline values: CDR1 SGHVS, CDR2 FQNEAQ. The V and J ends lost 2 bases and 3 bases respectively, with 16 bases between them. CDR3 length: 16 amino acids. The CDR3 coding sequence is TGTGCCAGCAGCTTACCTAGGGTACAGTCCCACTATGGCTACACCTTC. This codes for CASSLPRVQSHYGYTF.

The chain links TRBV7-9 to TRBJ1-2, with 7 bases that match TRBD1. With V trimmed by 5 bases and J by 4 bases, 4 bases remained unmatched. The germline V gene has CDR1 SEHNR and CDR2 FQNEAQ (reference sequence). This CDR3 region has 13 residues. The CDR3 loop is CASSPGTAYGYTF. The CDR3 region has the DNA TGTGCCAGCAGCCCAGGGACAGCCTATGGCTACACCTTC.

The rearrangement links TRBV5-4 to TRBJ1-1; D is ambiguous. In germline, CDR1 is SGHNT, CDR2 YYREEE (reference sequence). CDR3 length: 13 residues. Deletions cut 4 bases from V and 1 base from J, with 8 bases between. The CDR3: CASSIYTNTEAFF. The DNA of the CDR3 is TGTGCCAGCAGCATCTACACGAACACTGAAGCTTTCTTT.

The rearrangement uses TRBV6-1 and TRBJ2-3; tentative D call: TRBD2 (6 bases). CDR1 MNHNS and CDR2 SASEGT come from the germline V gene. Deletions cut 0 bases from V and 4 bases from J, with 14 bases between. The CDR3 extends over 16 amino acids. DNA for the CDR3: TGTGCCAGCAGTGAAGCGGCCGCAGGAGGGGCAGATACGCAGTATTTT. It encodes CASSEAAAGGADTQYF.

The V call is TRBV30, the J call TRBJ1-3, with D perhaps TRBD1 (5 bases). The CDR3 is made up of 12 amino acids. The V gene lost 2 bases and the J gene lost 7 bases, with 9 bases spanning the gap. Germline loops: CDR1 GTSNPN, CDR2 SVGIG (reference sequence). The CDR3 DNA follows: TGTGCCTGGAGTCAGGGTTTTAACACCATATATTTT. Translated: CAWSQGFNTIYF.